What follows are 14 T cell receptor beta chains derived from one specimen sequenced in a study of OX40 agonist ivuxolimab in advanced cancers. Data came from immunoSEQ multiplex PCR; TCRdb stores just in-frame clones and leaves some out. Of 75,000 to 95,000 clones listed, roughly nine tenths are singletons. The sample consisted of CD4+ or CD8+ T cells sorted from blood, taken in a trial of the OX40 agonist ivuxolimab. These receptors were collected from an adult with an advanced solid tumor such as melanoma, head and neck, liver or kidney cancer.

The J gene is TRBJ1-2, the V gene TRBV11-2; D remains ambiguous. V lost 6 bases, J lost 4 bases, and 21 bases lay in between. CDR1 is SGHAT and CDR2 is FQNNGV in the germline V gene. The CDR3 totals 16 residues. The CDR3 sequence is CASRGPRTWLSYGYTF. Here the CDR3 DNA reads TGTGCCAGCAGGGGTCCCAGGACTTGGCTCTCCTATGGCTACACCTTC.

The rearrangement links TRBV6-1 to TRBJ2-7, with D perhaps matching TRBD1 (6 bases). The germline V and J ends were trimmed by 7 bases and 6 bases, with 13 bases remaining between them. Germline V gives CDR1 MNHNS, CDR2 SASEGT. The CDR3 contains 12 residues. CDR3 sequence reads: CASTPGQSEQYF. Here the CDR3 DNA reads TGTGCCAGCACCCCGGGACAATCCGAGCAGTACTTC.

The rearrangement links TRBV7-2 to TRBJ1-2; maybe TRBD1 (5 bases). V was trimmed by 1 base and J by 5 bases, leaving 8 bases between them. The length of the CDR3 is 13 residues. CDR1 is SGHTA and CDR2 is FQGNSA in the germline V gene. For the CDR3, the DNA is TGTGCCAGCAGCTTAGGGGGACGTTATGGCTACACCTTC. It yields the protein CASSLGGRYGYTF. The variable domain in full, completed from reference TRBV7-2 and TRBJ1-2, reads GAGVSQSPSNKVTEKGKDVELRCDPISGHTALYWYRQSLGQGLEFLIYFQGNSAPDKSGLPSDRFSAERTGGSVSTLTIQRTQQEDSAVYLCASSLGGRYGYTFGSGTRLTVV.

V gene TRBV18 combines with J gene TRBJ1-4; 9 bases match TRBD1. CDR3 length equals 15 residues. Germline assignment: CDR1 KGHSH and CDR2 LQKENI. With 1 base clipped from V and 7 bases from J, the junction kept 4 bases outside the gene matches. CDR3 amino acids: CASSPQPGQGEKLFF. The CDR3 coding sequence is TGTGCCAGCTCACCACAACCGGGACAGGGTGAAAAACTGTTTTTT.

This clone has a single count. The genes are TRBV5-6 and TRBJ2-5; D gene uncertain. Near its end, the DNA agrees better with TRBJ2-7, so the J call may be wrong. CDR1 SGHDT and CDR2 YYEEEE come from the germline V gene. This CDR3 is 12 amino acids long. The CDR3, as DNA: TGTGCCAGCAGCACCCTTGGCTACGAGCAGTACTTC. This gives the protein CASSTLGYEQYF.

This CDR3 reads CASSVELAGVLSYEQYF. CDR3 DNA: TGTGCCAGCAGTGTGGAACTAGCGGGAGTTCTCTCCTACGAGCAGTACTTC. This chain joins TRBV2 and TRBJ2-7; 11 nucleotides align to TRBD2. The germline V gene encodes CDR1 SNHLY and CDR2 FYNNEI. J was trimmed by 0 bases and V by 4 bases; bases with no gene match: 8. The length of the CDR3 is 17 residues.

The V call is TRBV14, the J call TRBJ2-1, with unresolved D. Trimming removed 1 base from V and 6 bases from J, with 16 bases in between. The CDR3 has 16 amino acids. CDR1 and CDR2 from the germline V gene are SGHDN and FVKESK. The CDR3, as DNA: TGTGCCAGCAGCCAAGGTCGGCCAGGTCGTGTCAATGAGCAGTTCTTC. Translation: CASSQGRPGRVNEQFF.

V usage is TRBV28 and J usage is TRBJ1-5; TRBD1 agrees at 7 bases. The trim removed 10 bases at V and 6 bases at J, leaving 3 bases unmatched. This CDR3 is 11 amino acids long. The germline gives CDR1 MDHEN, CDR2 SYDVKM. Written as DNA, the CDR3 is TGTGCCACCAGGGGGGGTCAGCCCCAGCATTTT. Amino acid sequence: CATRGGQPQHF.

This chain connects TRBV25-1 to TRBJ2-2; 7 nucleotides align to TRBD2. V trimming: 6 bases; J trimming: 10 bases; junction bases outside the gene matches: 5. The CDR3 is 12 residues long. Germline CDR1 and CDR2: MGHDK and SYGVNS. CDR3 protein: CASRGGSLELFF. The CDR3 coding sequence is TGTGCCAGCAGGGGGGGGTCCTTGGAGCTGTTTTTT.

The chain recombines TRBV18 with TRBJ1-1; D may be TRBD1 (5 bases). Per germline, CDR1 KGHSH and CDR2 LQKENI. Trimming left V 5 bases short and J 8 bases short, with 12 bases between. The CDR3 consists of 12 residues. CDR3 in amino acids: CASSSTESEAFF. The DNA for the CDR3 is TGTGCCAGCTCATCGACAGAAAGCGAAGCTTTCTTT.

The chain recombines TRBV19 with TRBJ2-7; no reliable D call. Germline loops: CDR1 LNHDA, CDR2 SQIVND (reference sequence). V was shortened by 3 bases and J by 1 base, with 13 bases between the two germline ends. The CDR3 runs to 15 residues. The CDR3 is CASSMAPRGSYEQYF. CDR3 in DNA: TGTGCCAGTAGTATGGCCCCGCGTGGATCCTACGAGCAGTACTTC.

The chain joins TRBV5-5 to TRBJ2-4, with 11 bases identical to TRBD2. J gave up 0 bases and V 1 base, and 6 bases lay outside the gene matches. Germline assignment: CDR1 SGHKS and CDR2 YYEKEE (reference sequence). The CDR3 loop spans 18 amino acids. Here the CDR3 reads CASSLTSGSGRAKNIQYF. The CDR3 nucleotides are TGTGCCAGCAGCTTGACTAGCGGGAGCGGACGAGCCAAAAACATTCAGTACTTC.

This clone was counted a single time. This sequence joins TRBV10-2 and TRBJ2-4; tentative D call: TRBD1 (7 bases). This CDR3 is 15 amino acids long. Germline CDR1 and CDR2: WSHSY and SAAADI. Trimming pared 5 bases from V and 0 bases from J, leaving 11 bases between. The CDR3 DNA reads TGCGCCAGCAGTAACAGGGGACTAGCCAAAAACATTCAGTACTTC. The encoded protein is CASSNRGLAKNIQYF.

The chain couples TRBV15 to TRBJ1-5; TRBD1 agrees at 8 bases. The CDR3 spans 17 residues. V gave up 3 bases and J gave up 0 bases; unmatched junction bases: 7. Germline CDR1 and CDR2: LNHNV and YYDKDF (reference sequence). CDR3 residues: CATSRGQDSYSNQPQHF. The DNA of the CDR3 is TGTGCCACCAGCAGGGGACAGGATTCTTATAGCAATCAGCCCCAGCATTTT.